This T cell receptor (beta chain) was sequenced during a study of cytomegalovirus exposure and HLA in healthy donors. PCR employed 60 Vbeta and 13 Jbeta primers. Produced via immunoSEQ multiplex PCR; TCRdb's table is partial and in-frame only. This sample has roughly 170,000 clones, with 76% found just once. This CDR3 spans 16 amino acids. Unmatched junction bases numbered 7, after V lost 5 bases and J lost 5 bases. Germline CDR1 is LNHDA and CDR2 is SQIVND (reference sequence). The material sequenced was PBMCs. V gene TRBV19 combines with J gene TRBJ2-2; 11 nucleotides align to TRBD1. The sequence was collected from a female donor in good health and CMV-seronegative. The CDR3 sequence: CASSPRTGGKTGELFF. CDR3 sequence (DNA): TGTGCCAGTAGTCCCAGGACAGGGGGCAAAACCGGGGAGCTGTTTTTT.